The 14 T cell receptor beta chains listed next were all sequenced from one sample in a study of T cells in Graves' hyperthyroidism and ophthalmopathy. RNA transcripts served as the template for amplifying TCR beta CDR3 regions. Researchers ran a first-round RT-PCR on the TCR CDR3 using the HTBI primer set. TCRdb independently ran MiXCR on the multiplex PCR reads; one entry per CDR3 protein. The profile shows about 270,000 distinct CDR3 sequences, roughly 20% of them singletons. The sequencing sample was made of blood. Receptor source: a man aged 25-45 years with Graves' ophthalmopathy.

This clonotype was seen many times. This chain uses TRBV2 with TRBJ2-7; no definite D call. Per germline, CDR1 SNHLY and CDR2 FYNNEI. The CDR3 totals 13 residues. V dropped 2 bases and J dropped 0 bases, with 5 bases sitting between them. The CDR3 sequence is CASSELNSYEQYF. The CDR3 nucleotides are TGTGCCAGCAGTGAACTCAACTCCTACGAGCAGTACTTC.

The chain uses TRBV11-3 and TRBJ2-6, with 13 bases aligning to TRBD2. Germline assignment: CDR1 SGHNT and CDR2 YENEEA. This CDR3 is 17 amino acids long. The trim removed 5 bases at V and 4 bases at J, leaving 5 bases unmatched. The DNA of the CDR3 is TGTGCCAGCAGCACGACTAGCGGGAGGACCGGGGCCAACGTCCTGACTTTC. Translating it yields CASSTTSGRTGANVLTF.

The CDR3 nucleotides are TGTGCCAGCAGTGGCCAGTCGGGACTTTTGCACGGCTACACCTTC. It translates to CASSGQSGLLHGYTF. This chain links TRBV2 with TRBJ1-2; possibly TRBD1 for D (5 bases). Germline V gene lookup returns CDR1 SNHLY and CDR2 FYNNEI. The CDR3 extends over 15 amino acids. The V end was cut by 4 bases, the J end by 8 bases, with 20 bases between.

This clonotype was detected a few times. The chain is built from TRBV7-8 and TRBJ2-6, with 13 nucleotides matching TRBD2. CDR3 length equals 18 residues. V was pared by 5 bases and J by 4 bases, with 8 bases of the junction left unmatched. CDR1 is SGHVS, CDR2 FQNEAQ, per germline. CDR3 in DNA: TGTGCCAGCAGCGAAACTAGCGGGAGGGCCACAGGGGCCAACGTCCTGACTTTC. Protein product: CASSETSGRATGANVLTF. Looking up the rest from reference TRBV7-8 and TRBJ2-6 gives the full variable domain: GAGVSQSPRYKVAKRGQDVALRCDPISGHVSLFWYQQALGQGPEFLTYFQNEAQLDKSGLPSDRFFAERPEGSVSTLKIQRTQQEDSAVYLCASSETSGRATGANVLTFGAGSRLTVL.

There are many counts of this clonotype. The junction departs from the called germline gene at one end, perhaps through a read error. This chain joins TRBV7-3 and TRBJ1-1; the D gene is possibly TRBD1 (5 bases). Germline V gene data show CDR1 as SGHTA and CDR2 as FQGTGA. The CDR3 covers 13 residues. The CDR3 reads CASSSDRNTEAFF. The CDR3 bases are TGCGCCAGCAGCTCAGACAGGAACACTGAAGCTTTCTTT.

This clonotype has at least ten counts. In DNA, the CDR3 is TGTGCCAGCAGTCCCGGGACTAGCGGGACCAATGAGCAGTTCTTC. This sequence encodes CASSPGTSGTNEQFF. This chain links TRBV6-1 with TRBJ2-1; the match to TRBD2 covers 13 bases. Germline CDR1 is MNHNS and CDR2 is SASEGT. This CDR3 is 15 amino acids long. Losses at the gene ends were 5 bases for V and 6 bases for J; bases not matched to a gene: 4.

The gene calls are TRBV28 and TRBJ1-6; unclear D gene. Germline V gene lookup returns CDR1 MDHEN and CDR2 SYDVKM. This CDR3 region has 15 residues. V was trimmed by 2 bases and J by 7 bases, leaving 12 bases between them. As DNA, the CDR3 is TGTGCCAGCAGTTTACAGGCCTTGGGGAATTCACCCCTCCACTTT. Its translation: CASSLQALGNSPLHF.

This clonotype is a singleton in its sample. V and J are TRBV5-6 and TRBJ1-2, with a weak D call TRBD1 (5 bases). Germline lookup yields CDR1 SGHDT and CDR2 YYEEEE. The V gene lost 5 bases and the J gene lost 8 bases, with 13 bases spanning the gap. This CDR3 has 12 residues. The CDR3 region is CASSLLSGGYTF. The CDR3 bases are TGTGCCAGCAGTTTATTATCAGGGGGCTACACCTTC.

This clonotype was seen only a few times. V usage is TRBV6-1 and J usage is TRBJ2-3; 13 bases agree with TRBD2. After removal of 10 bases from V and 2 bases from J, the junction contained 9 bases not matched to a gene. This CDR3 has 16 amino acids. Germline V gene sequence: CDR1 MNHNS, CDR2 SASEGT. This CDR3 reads CAIVAGTSGITDTQYF. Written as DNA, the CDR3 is TGTGCCATCGTCGCCGGGACTAGCGGGATCACAGATACGCAGTATTTT.

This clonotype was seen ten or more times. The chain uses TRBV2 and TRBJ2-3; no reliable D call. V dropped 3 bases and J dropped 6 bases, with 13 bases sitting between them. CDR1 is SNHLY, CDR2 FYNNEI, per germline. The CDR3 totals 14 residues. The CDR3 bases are TGTGCCAGCAGTGAGTGGGCAGGCGCCGATACGCAGTATTTT. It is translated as CASSEWAGADTQYF.

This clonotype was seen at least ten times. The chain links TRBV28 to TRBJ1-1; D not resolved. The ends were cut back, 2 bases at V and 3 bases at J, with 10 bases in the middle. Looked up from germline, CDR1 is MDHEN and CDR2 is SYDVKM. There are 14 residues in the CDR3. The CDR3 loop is CASSLDISDTEAFF. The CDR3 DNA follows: TGTGCCAGCAGTTTAGATATATCCGACACTGAAGCTTTCTTT. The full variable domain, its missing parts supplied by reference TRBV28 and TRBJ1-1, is DVKVTQSSRYLVKRTGEKVFLECVQDMDHENMFWYRQDPGLGLRLIYFSYDVKMKEKGDIPEGYSVSREKKERFSLILESASTNQTSMYLCASSLDISDTEAFFGQGTRLTVV.

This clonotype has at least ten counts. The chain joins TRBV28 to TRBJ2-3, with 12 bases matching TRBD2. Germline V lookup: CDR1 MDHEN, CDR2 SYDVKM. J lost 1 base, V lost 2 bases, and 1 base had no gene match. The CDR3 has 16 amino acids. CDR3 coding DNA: TGTGCCAGCAGTTTAGGGACTAGCGGGCGCACAGATACGCAGTATTTT. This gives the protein CASSLGTSGRTDTQYF.

In DNA, the CDR3 is TGTGCCAGCAGGATGGCAGGCAACTCCTACGAGCAGTACTTC. Translation gives CASRMAGNSYEQYF. The chain combines TRBV3-1 with TRBJ2-7; D ambiguous. V lost 6 bases and J lost 0, with 12 bases in between. This CDR3 contains 14 residues. Germline values: CDR1 LGHDT, CDR2 YNNKEL (reference sequence).

The CDR3 spells CASSIEGQGGNQPQHF. CDR3 nucleotide sequence: TGTGCCAGTAGTATAGAGGGACAGGGGGGCAATCAGCCCCAGCATTTT. The gene calls are TRBV19 and TRBJ1-5, with 11 bases lining up with TRBD1. There are 16 residues in the CDR3. CDR1 and CDR2 (germline): LNHDA, SQIVND (reference sequence). Trimming at V came to 0 bases and at J to 2 bases, leaving 0 bases not matched to a gene.